This T cell receptor beta chain stems from a study of beta chain features in type 1 diabetes. Study in general: No patient-donor differences in age, gender, total cells or subset yield.

The CDR3 is 14 residues long. V was clipped by 4 bases and J by 6 bases, with 15 bases between them. Germline V gene lookup returns CDR1 SNHLY and CDR2 FYNNEI. Points on this clone: Its antigen remains unidentified.

Blood was drawn once from each donor into heparinised tubes. The draws averaged around 120 mL. Via the markers CD45RO/CCR7/CD25/CD127/CD95/CD27, stem cell-like memory, regulatory, central memory and naive CD4+ cells were sorted. Broader study findings: TCRB CDR3 length was moderately but significantly reduced in all four CD4+ subsets of Type 1 diabetes patients. Among patients, naive, central memory and Treg TCRB repertoires appeared more similar than among healthy donors.

Investigators reverse transcribed all isolated RNA, so they sequenced expressed TCRB transcripts. The repertoire was sequenced with immunoSEQ multiplex PCR; TCRdb's copy has only in-frame clones and lacks some. The sample comprises 150,000 to 200,000 clones, less than 10% of which are singletons, and 0.5% rests with the top ten. The TCR comes from a man aged 18 to 35 with type 1 diabetes. The sample taken for sequencing was central memory CD4+ T cells from blood. The J gene is TRBJ2-5, the V gene TRBV2; D perhaps matches TRBD2 (7 bases). CDR3 coding DNA: TGTGCCAGCAGTGGAGGGGGGAGGGGTCAGACCCAGTACTTC. Its protein product is CASSGGGRGQTQYF.